A selection of T cell receptor beta chains follows, all from one sample in a study of blood T cell repertoires in COVID-19. The assay was immunoSEQ multiplex PCR, and TCRdb's table has in-frame clones only and misses some. The table includes tens of thousands of clones, 90% detected once. The specimen was peripheral blood. The receptors come from a human donor in a cohort sampled during active COVID-19. The CDR3 runs from the conserved cysteine through the conserved F or W. Fields, in order: D gene, V gene, clone size, J gene, CDR3 length, CDR3 DNA, CDR3 protein. A D gene is named only where the DNA matches it firmly. Expanded clones get a size class; other rows say once, few or many, or leave the size out.

>TRBD1|TRBV6-6|.|TRBJ1-2|15
TGTGCCAGCAGTCCAACTCCCGACAGGGGCGAAGGCTACACCTTC
CASSPTPDRGEGYTF
>.|TRBV28|.|TRBJ2-7|12
TGTGCCAGCAGTTCTACTACCTACGAGCAGTACTTC
CASSSTTYEQYF
>.|TRBV9|.|TRBJ1-1|14
TGTGCCAGCAGCCCGGGCGGGGGGCCAACTGAAGCTTTCTTT
CASSPGGGPTEAFF
>.|TRBV29-1|.|TRBJ1-2|11
TGCAGCGTTGAAGTTCGGGTTGGCTACACCTTC
CSVEVRVGYTF
>TRBD1|TRBV14|.|TRBJ1-1|14
TGTGCCAGCAGCCGCCGACAGGGCTCGATGGAAGCTTTCTTT
CASSRRQGSMEAFF
>.|TRBV5-1|.|TRBJ1-1|15
TGCGCCAGCAGCCAAATGGGTGATAGGGGCACTGAAGCTTTCTTT
CASSQMGDRGTEAFF
>.|TRBV7-2|.|TRBJ2-2|14
TGTGCCAGCAGCTTAGGAGGCACCACCGGGGAGCTGTTTTTT
CASSLGGTTGELFF
>.|TRBV6-5|.|TRBJ2-5|14
TGTGCCAGCAGTTACTCAGTCGGGGGAGAGACCCAGTACTTC
CASSYSVGGETQYF
>.|TRBV12-3/TRBV12-4|.|TRBJ2-1|12
TGTGCCAGCAGTCCACAGACCCATGAGCAGTTCTTC
CASSPQTHEQFF
>.|TRBV7-9|.|TRBJ2-5|16
TGTGCCAGCAGCTTAACCGGGACTAGGGGGCGGGAGACCCAGTACTTC
CASSLTGTRGRETQYF
>.|TRBV4-2|few|TRBJ2-3|14
TGTGCCAGCAGCCAACGGCGGGGTACAGATACGCAGTATTTT
CASSQRRGTDTQYF
>.|TRBV5-6|.|TRBJ2-7|14
TGTGCCAGCAGCTTCAGAGCGTATGCCTACGAGCAGTACTTC
CASSFRAYAYEQYF
>.|TRBV4-3|.|TRBJ2-1|15
TGCGCCAGCAGCCCTTCCGACAGATTCTACAATGAGCAGTTCTTC
CASSPSDRFYNEQFF
>TRBD1|TRBV23-1|once|TRBJ2-2|17
TGCGCCAGCAGTCAACAACCGGGACAGGGTAATGGCGGGGAGCTGTTTTTT
CASSQQPGQGNGGELFF
>.|TRBV27|.|TRBJ1-1|14
TGTGCCAGCTCCAAAGTGGCCTTGAACACTGAAGCTTTCTTT
CASSKVALNTEAFF
>.|TRBV7-2|.|TRBJ2-3|13
TGTGCCAGCAGCTTCTCCGAGGGAGATACGCAGTATTTT
CASSFSEGDTQYF
>TRBD1|TRBV9|.|TRBJ1-1|16
TGTGCCAGCAGCGTGCTTCAAGGGACAGCCAACACTGAAGCTTTCTTT
CASSVLQGTANTEAFF
>.|TRBV12-3/TRBV12-4|.|TRBJ2-7|13
TGTGCCAGCAGTATGGCCGTTTCCTACGAGCAGTACTTC
CASSMAVSYEQYF
>TRBD1|TRBV19|.|TRBJ2-3|15
TGTGCCAGTAGTCCCGACAGGGGATCCCCAGATACGCAGTATTTT
CASSPDRGSPDTQYF
>.|TRBV30|.|TRBJ1-5|14
TGTGCCTGGAGCCGAAGGGGGGGTTCGGGGCCCCAGCATTTT
CAWSRRGGSGPQHF
>TRBD1|TRBV18|.|TRBJ2-3|17
TGTGCCAGCTCACGAACCATGACAGGGGTGAGGACAGATACGCAGTATTTT
CASSRTMTGVRTDTQYF
>.|TRBV18|.|TRBJ1-2|15
TGTGCCAGCTCACCAGAGGCCGGCCGCAGCTATGGCTACACCTTC
CASSPEAGRSYGYTF
>.|TRBV19|once|TRBJ1-1|14
TGTGCCAGTAGTATCGGACAGATGAACACTGAAGCTTTCTTT
CASSIGQMNTEAFF
>TRBD2|TRBV28|.|TRBJ2-1|17
TGTGCCAGCAGTCCCGGGGCTAGCGGGGAGGGGGACAATGAGCAGTTCTTC
CASSPGASGEGDNEQFF
>.|TRBV2|.|TRBJ1-2|9
TGTGCCGTCGGGGGTGGCTACATCTTC
CAVGGGYIF
>.|TRBV7-9|.|TRBJ1-2|12
TGTGCCAGCAGCTTGCAGGGCTATAGCTACACCTTC
CASSLQGYSYTF
>TRBD1|TRBV25-1|.|TRBJ1-1|13
TGTGCCAGCAGTAAAGGACAGGGCGGTGAGGCTTTCTTT
CASSKGQGGEAFF
>.|TRBV29-1|.|TRBJ1-1|11
TGCAGCGTTGGACAGGTCACTGAAGCTTTCTTT
CSVGQVTEAFF
>.|TRBV14|.|TRBJ2-3|15
TGTGCCAGCAGCCCTCAGGGCTCGGGTCCAGATACGCAGTATTTT
CASSPQGSGPDTQYF
>.|TRBV12-5|.|TRBJ1-1|15
TGTGCTAGTGGTTTGGCCCGAGGTACTAACACTGAAGCTTTCTTT
CASGLARGTNTEAFF
>TRBD1|TRBV30|.|TRBJ1-5|15
TGTGCCTGGAGTCCTGGACAGGGGCCCCATCAGCCCCAGCATTTT
CAWSPGQGPHQPQHF
>TRBD2|TRBV6-5|.|TRBJ2-1|15
TGTGCCAGCAAAATCAGCGGGATGGGGTACAATGAGCAGTTCTTC
CASKISGMGYNEQFF
>.|TRBV20-1|.|TRBJ1-1|14
TGCAGTGCTAGTCTGACAGACCGCTACACTGAAGCTTTCTTT
CSASLTDRYTEAFF